This T cell receptor (beta chain) was recorded in a study of shared clonotypes between healthy human individuals. Study-wide background: Three plates each covered CD4 naive and memory; CD8 naive two, CD8 memory one. Whole-study results and caveats: Naive CD4 clonotypes overlapped across several donors at roughly 5.1%.

The junction had 6 bases not matched to a gene; V was cut back by 5 bases and J by 6 bases. This CDR3 spans 15 amino acids. The germline V gene has CDR1 KGHSH and CDR2 LQKENI. Study processing details: Junction-only immunoSEQ data arrived without quality scores, meaning filtering differed. Data came from immunoSEQ multiplex PCR; TCRdb stores just in-frame clones and leaves some out. V, J and clone size are taken as reported in that table, and D and trimming were inferred from the DNA itself. The sample carries more than 2,000,000 clones, approximately 93% recorded once. Details on this clone: The antigen remains unidentified.

Those who donated, Caucasian adults without exception, all lived in Nashville, Tennessee. The sequenced sample was naive CD4+ T cells from PBMCs. Noted subset: CD45RA+ positively selected. This TCR came from a man aged 18-30 years in good health. Some clones in this sample may be carry-over from other donors' samples. The chain carries TRBV18 and TRBJ2-7; 14 bases are shared with TRBD2. This chain's CDR3 is CASSTGLAGEIEQYF. CDR3 DNA: TGTGCCAGCTCAACGGGACTAGCGGGAGAGATCGAGCAGTACTTC.